What follows are 28 T cell receptor beta chains derived from one specimen sequenced in a study of cytomegalovirus exposure and HLA in healthy donors. Amplification used 60 Vbeta primers and 13 Jbeta primers. The method was immunoSEQ multiplex PCR; TCRdb's version includes in-frame clones alone and lacks a portion of them. The sample has 150,000 to 200,000 clones; approximately 84% are singletons. The sample taken for sequencing was PBMCs. The receptors shown here come from a woman aged 50 to 60 in good health and CMV-seropositive.

In DNA form, the CDR3 reads TGCGCCAGCAGCCAATCCTCTAGCCACTCCTATAATTCACCCCTCCACTTT. Its translation: CASSQSSSHSYNSPLHF. This chain joins TRBV4-1 and TRBJ1-6; D gene uncertain. Looked up from germline, CDR1 is MGHRA and CDR2 is YSYEKL. Between the trimmed V and J ends, which lost 2 bases and 0 bases, there was a span of 11 bases. The CDR3 is made up of 17 amino acids.

The chain employs TRBV7-3 and TRBJ2-1; D perhaps matches TRBD2 (6 bases). Germline CDR1 reads SGHTA; CDR2 reads FQGTGA. V gave up 5 bases and J gave up 6 bases, with 17 bases separating them. The CDR3 sequence is 15 residues long. In nucleotides, the CDR3 is TGTGCCAGCAGCCCCGGGACTCCGGGATTCAATGAGCAGTTCTTC. As protein: CASSPGTPGFNEQFF.

The rearrangement links TRBV5-1 to TRBJ2-2; 14 nucleotides line up with TRBD2. V trimming: 4 bases; J trimming: 6 bases; junction bases outside the gene matches: 2. The CDR3 consists of 15 residues. Germline values: CDR1 SGHRS, CDR2 YFSETQ. The CDR3 sequence: CASSEGLAGAGELFF. The DNA for the CDR3 is TGCGCCAGCAGCGAGGGACTAGCGGGGGCCGGGGAGCTGTTTTTT.

The rearrangement joins TRBV12-5 to TRBJ2-2; D remains unclear. The germline gives CDR1 LGHNT, CDR2 FRNRAP. V was cut by 1 base and J by 8 bases, with 8 bases left in between. The CDR3 sequence is 13 residues long. CDR3 sequence reads: CASGLGSQGELFF. The CDR3 DNA sequence: TGTGCTAGTGGTTTGGGCAGTCAAGGGGAGCTGTTTTTT.

The genes are TRBV11-2 and TRBJ2-2; TRBD2 aligns across 8 bases. Germline CDR1 reads SGHAT; CDR2 reads FQNNGV. The trim removed 2 bases at V and 5 bases at J, leaving 10 bases unmatched. The CDR3 covers 17 residues. The CDR3 spells CASSLWAAGAITGELFF. CDR3 nucleotides: TGTGCCAGCAGCTTATGGGCAGCGGGGGCCATAACCGGGGAGCTGTTTTTT.

The chain links TRBV4-2 to TRBJ2-2; TRBD2 agrees at 12 bases. Trimming took 1 base from V and 5 from J; bases not matched to a gene: 8. Germline assignment: CDR1 LGHNA and CDR2 YNFKEQ. The length of the CDR3 is 18 residues. The CDR3 region is CASSQVSGLAGRTGELFF. The DNA of the CDR3 is TGTGCCAGCAGCCAAGTATCCGGACTAGCGGGGAGGACCGGGGAGCTGTTTTTT.

As DNA, the CDR3 is TGTGCTAGTGGTTTGGAAGGGGGTGGCAGGGGGCTGTTTTTT. It is translated as CASGLEGGGRGLFF. The rearrangement uses TRBV12-5 and TRBJ2-2; weak D call: TRBD1 (6 bases). V lost 1 base and J 13 bases, leaving 16 bases between the germline ends. The length of the CDR3 is 14 residues. The V gene's germline CDR1 is LGHNT and CDR2 FRNRAP.

This chain links TRBV4-1 with TRBJ2-3, with 10 bases aligning to TRBD2. V trimming: 0 bases; J trimming: 2 bases; junction bases outside the gene matches: 8. Per germline, CDR1 MGHRA and CDR2 YSYEKL. The CDR3 covers 18 residues. The CDR3 DNA reads as TGCGCCAGCAGCCAAGAAGCGGGAGGGGTGGGGGTCACAGATACGCAGTATTTT. Its translation is CASSQEAGGVGVTDTQYF.

CDR3 nucleotide sequence: TGCGCCAGCAGCGTTGAGGGGGGCGGGGGGGCCGGGAGAACGCAGTATTTT. Encoded protein: CASSVEGGGGAGRTQYF. The V and J genes are TRBV5-1 and TRBJ2-3, with TRBD2 matching 9 bases. This CDR3 comprises 17 residues. CDR1 and CDR2 from the germline V gene are SGHRS and YFSETQ. With V trimmed by 4 bases and J by 9 bases, 18 bases remained unmatched.

The gene calls are TRBV9 and TRBJ1-5; 12 bases are a match to TRBD1. Germline trimming cut 4 bases from V and 6 bases from J; bases unmatched to any gene: 5. This CDR3 has 15 amino acids. Germline CDR1 SGDLS, CDR2 YYNGEE. CDR3 coding DNA: TGTGCCAGCAGCTTGGGACAGGGGGCTAGTCAGCCCCAGCATTTT. The encoded protein is CASSLGQGASQPQHF.

Here the CDR3 reads CASSFSGTGGEKLFF. The CDR3 DNA reads as TGTGCCAGCAGTTTTTCCGGGACAGGGGGCGAAAAACTGTTTTTT. The V call is TRBV27, the J call TRBJ1-4, with 12 bases aligning to TRBD1. V shed 3 bases, J shed 8 bases, and the junction held 4 bases outside the gene matches. The CDR3 has 15 amino acids. Germline loops: CDR1 MNHEY, CDR2 SMNVEV (reference sequence).

The chain has TRBV21-1 and TRBJ2-5; no DNA check was done on the table's D call, TRBD1. Gene TRBJ2-7 matches the end of the DNA better, so the J call may be wrong. TRBV21-1 is flagged as a pseudogene. The CDR3 is made up of 11 amino acids. The CDR3 loop is CAKTQGHEQYF. CDR3 nucleotide sequence: TGTGCCAAAACGCAGGGCCACGAGCAGTACTTC.

CDR3 region: CASSYSTGGHYGYTF. The DNA of the CDR3 is TGTGCCAGCAGTTACTCGACAGGTGGTCACTATGGCTACACCTTC. V gene TRBV6-6 combines with J gene TRBJ1-2, with D maybe TRBD1 (6 bases). Trimming took off 0 bases at V and 3 bases at J, with 11 bases between the two ends. The CDR3 is 15 amino acids. The germline CDR1 and CDR2 sequences are MNHNY and SVGAGI (reference sequence).

This clone showed up just once. The J gene is TRBJ2-2, the V gene TRBV7-2; 12 nucleotides line up with TRBD1. V shed 5 bases and J 8 bases; nucleotides not matched to a gene: 9. CDR1 SGHTA and CDR2 FQGNSA come from the germline V gene. There are 16 residues in the CDR3. For the CDR3, the DNA is TGTGCCAGCAGCCCGACCGGGACAGGGGGCCCTGGGGAGCTGTTTTTT. It encodes CASSPTGTGGPGELFF.

This clone was detected a few times. The chain uses TRBV15 and TRBJ1-2; a possible D gene is TRBD1 (6 bases). Germline CDR1 is LNHNV and CDR2 is YYDKDF (reference sequence). CDR3 size: 13 residues. The ends were cut back, 0 bases at V and 12 bases at J, with 14 bases in the middle. This CDR3 reads CATSRDRQAMDTF. CDR3 sequence (DNA): TGTGCCACCAGCAGAGATCGACAGGCGATGGACACCTTC.

This clone was seen a handful of times. The V gene is TRBV6-5, the J gene TRBJ2-7; 8 bases are a match to TRBD2. From germline, CDR1 is MNHEY and CDR2 SVGAGI. The CDR3 runs to 15 residues. V gave up 3 bases and J gave up 0 bases; unmatched junction bases: 4. CDR3 sequence: CASSYRGGSSYEQYF. The CDR3 DNA follows: TGTGCCAGCAGTTATCGGGGGGGTAGCTCCTACGAGCAGTACTTC.

J is TRBJ2-1 and V is TRBV11-2; 8 nucleotides agree with TRBD2. Germline V lookup: CDR1 SGHAT, CDR2 FQNNGV. J gave up 2 bases and V 7 bases, and 10 bases lay outside the gene matches. This CDR3 region has 16 residues. For the CDR3, the DNA is TGTGCCAGCAAGGCGATGGGGCGGGGGGCCTACAATGAGCAGTTCTTC. The encoded protein is CASKAMGRGAYNEQFF.

The J gene is TRBJ1-2, the V gene TRBV6-6, with 9 bases lining up with TRBD1. V shed 6 bases, J shed 4 bases, and the junction held 9 bases outside the gene matches. The length of the CDR3 is 15 residues. Germline CDR1 is MNHNY and CDR2 is SVGAGI (reference sequence). The CDR3 bases are TGTGCCAGCAGCGATCCGGGACAGGGAATCTATGGCTACACCTTC. Protein sequence: CASSDPGQGIYGYTF.

The V and J genes are TRBV7-9 and TRBJ1-4; no reliable D call. The V end was cut by 3 bases, the J end by 7 bases, with 6 bases between. CDR1 is SEHNR, CDR2 FQNEAQ, per germline (reference sequence). This CDR3 is built from 12 residues. The CDR3, as DNA: TGTGCCAGCAGCTTTCTTAGTGAAAAACTGTTTTTT. Its translation: CASSFLSEKLFF. The whole variable domain, remainder taken from reference TRBV7-9 and TRBJ1-4, is DTGVSQNPRHKITKRGQNVTFRCDPISEHNRLYWYRQTLGQGPEFLTYFQNEAQLEKSRLLSDRFSAERPKGSFSTLEIQRTEQGDSAMYLCASSFLSEKLFFGSGTQLSVL.

This sequence joins TRBV2 and TRBJ2-7; TRBD2 is a possible D gene (5 bases). Per germline, CDR1 SNHLY and CDR2 FYNNEI. Trimming cost V 7 bases and J 2 bases, with 12 bases left between them. This CDR3 comprises 13 residues. This CDR3 reads CASNVGGTYEQYF. The DNA for the CDR3 is TGTGCCAGCAACGTCGGAGGAACCTACGAGCAGTACTTC.

CDR3 residues: CASSATTSLYQETQYF. The CDR3 DNA follows: TGTGCCAGCAGCGCCACGACTAGTCTATATCAAGAGACCCAGTACTTC. The chain links TRBV9 to TRBJ2-5; tentatively, D is TRBD2 (6 bases). Germline lookup yields CDR1 SGDLS and CDR2 YYNGEE. V was cut by 3 bases and J by 2 bases, with 17 bases left in between. This CDR3 comprises 16 residues. The full variable domain, with the rest looked up from reference TRBV9 and TRBJ2-5, is DSGVTQTPKHLITATGQRVTLRCSPRSGDLSVYWYQQSLDQGLQFLIQYYNGEERAKGNILERFSAQQFPDLHSELNLSSLELGDSALYFCASSATTSLYQETQYFGPGTRLLVL.

The chain carries TRBV10-2 and TRBJ1-2; TRBD1 matches at 7 bases. Per the germline V gene, CDR1 is WSHSY and CDR2 is SAAADI. With V trimmed by 8 bases and J by 4 bases, 4 bases remained unmatched. The CDR3 is 12 amino acids. This CDR3 reads CASGRDSYGYTF. CDR3 sequence (DNA): TGCGCCAGCGGCCGGGACAGCTATGGCTACACCTTC.

The chain employs TRBV30 and TRBJ2-5, with 7 bases matching TRBD1. Germline CDR1 GTSNPN, CDR2 SVGIG (reference sequence). The CDR3 loop spans 16 amino acids. The V and J ends lost 0 bases and 2 bases, in that order; junction bases with no gene match: 9. CDR3 nucleotide sequence: TGTGCCTGGAGTGTAGCGCCCACAGGGGCGCAAGAGACCCAGTACTTC. Amino acids: CAWSVAPTGAQETQYF. The complete variable domain, with remaining parts taken from reference TRBV30 and TRBJ2-5, reads SQTIHQWPATLVQPVGSPLSLECTVEGTSNPNLYWYRQAAGRGLQLLFYSVGIGQISSEVPQNLSASRPQDRQFILSSKKLLLSDSGFYLCAWSVAPTGAQETQYFGPGTRLLVL.

About this clone itself: A read error may account for a junction end that differs from germline. The chain carries TRBV7-9 and TRBJ2-1, with 7 bases matching TRBD2. There are 16 residues in the CDR3. CDR1 and CDR2 from the germline V gene are SEHNR and FQNEAQ (reference sequence). The CDR3 DNA reads TGTTCCAGCACCAATTTCGTAACGGGGGGATACAATGAGCAGTTCTTC. It encodes CSSTNFVTGGYNEQFF. The complete variable domain, with remaining parts taken from reference TRBV7-9 and TRBJ2-1, reads DTGVSQNPRHKITKRGQNVTFRCDPISEHNRLYWYRQTLGQGPEFLTYFQNEAQLEKSRLLSDRFSAERPKGSFSTLEIQRTEQGDSAMYLCSSTNFVTGGYNEQFFGPGTRLTVL.

The V call is TRBV6-1, the J call TRBJ1-4; D gene uncertain. Trimming stripped 4 bases from V and 8 bases from J, with 14 bases between. From germline, CDR1 is MNHNS and CDR2 SASEGT. The CDR3 extends over 14 amino acids. CDR3 sequence (DNA): TGTGCCAGCAGTGGCCGGGGATTTAAGGAAAAACTGTTTTTT. Amino acid sequence: CASSGRGFKEKLFF.

The chain has TRBV4-1 and TRBJ2-1; 12 bases map to TRBD1. V lost 1 base to trimming and J lost 9 bases; unmatched junction nucleotides: 4. The CDR3 consists of 15 residues. From germline, CDR1 is MGHRA and CDR2 YSYEKL. Written as DNA, the CDR3 is TGCGCCAGCAGCCAAGCGGGACAGGGGGCGCGTGAGCAGTTCTTC. Encoded protein: CASSQAGQGAREQFF.

Regarding this clone: At one of its ends the junction is not consistent with the germline gene, which may arise from a read error. This sequence joins TRBV7-7 and TRBJ2-5; possible D gene TRBD1, 5 bases. Germline V lookup: CDR1 SSHAT, CDR2 FNYEAQ (reference sequence). The CDR3 covers 13 residues. CDR3 residues: CASSLTAQETQYF. The CDR3 bases are TGTGCTAGCAGCTTGACAGCGCAAGAGACCCAGTACTTC.

The chain is built from TRBV28 and TRBJ1-1; weak D call: TRBD1 (6 bases). The germline V and J ends were trimmed by 2 bases and 0 bases, with 13 bases remaining between them. Germline CDR1 is MDHEN and CDR2 is SYDVKM. This CDR3 has 16 residues. The CDR3 is CASSLGGAPMNTEAFF. DNA of the CDR3: TGTGCCAGCAGTTTAGGGGGGGCCCCCATGAACACTGAAGCTTTCTTT.